One sample yielded the 4 T cell receptor beta chains listed below, sequenced in a study of cytomegalovirus exposure and HLA in healthy donors. This PCR relied on a set of 60 Vbeta primers and 13 Jbeta primers. Profiling relied on immunoSEQ multiplex PCR, and the TCRdb table lists in-frame clones only, not all of them. The sample holds around 150,000 clones, 55% to 75% seen once. Material: PBMCs. Every receptor here comes from a woman aged 60-75 years in good health and CMV-seropositive.

The chain uses TRBV9 and TRBJ2-6, with D possibly TRBD2 on 5 matching bases. This CDR3 comprises 19 residues. The ends were cut back, 3 bases at V and 0 bases at J, with 19 bases in the middle. CDR1 and CDR2 from the germline V gene are SGDLS and YYNGEE. DNA of the CDR3: TGTGCCAGCAGCGCCTCGAGGTTGGGAGAAGGCTCTGGGGCCAACGTCCTGACTTTC. This codes for CASSASRLGEGSGANVLTF.

This clone has more than one count but fewer than ten. The J gene is TRBJ1-1, the V gene TRBV28; 12 positions agree with TRBD1. Germline trimming cut 5 bases from V and 1 base from J; bases unmatched to any gene: 5. Germline values: CDR1 MDHEN, CDR2 SYDVKM. The CDR3 consists of 16 residues. CDR3 in DNA: TGTGCCAGCAGTCCTCGGGACAGGGGGCGGAACACTGAAGCTTTCTTT. Translating gives CASSPRDRGRNTEAFF.

The rearrangement joins TRBV19 to TRBJ1-5, with 8 bases identical to TRBD1. Germline V lookup: CDR1 LNHDA, CDR2 SQIVND (reference sequence). After removal of 7 bases from V and 0 bases from J, the junction contained 17 bases not matched to a gene. CDR3 size: 19 residues. Written as DNA, the CDR3 is TGTGCCAGTACTCCCACCGGGACAGGCCCTATTTATAGCAATCAGCCCCAGCATTTT. Translating it yields CASTPTGTGPIYSNQPQHF.

Comment on this clone: Other DNA sequences from this sample encode an identical CDR3 as well. The chain employs TRBV14 and TRBJ2-5; tentatively, D is TRBD1 (6 bases). CDR3 size: 13 residues. Trimming shortened V by 6 bases and J by 1 base, and 9 bases separated the two germline ends. In germline, CDR1 is SGHDN, CDR2 FVKESK. CDR3 in amino acids: CASSRTVQETQYF. CDR3 DNA sequence: TGTGCCAGCAGTCGGACAGTCCAAGAGACCCAGTACTTC. Drawing the rest from reference TRBV14 and TRBJ2-5, the complete variable domain is EAGVTQFPSHSVIEKGQTVTLRCDPISGHDNLYWYRRVMGKEIKFLLHFVKESKQDESGMPNNRFLAERTGGTYSTLKVQPAELEDSGVYFCASSRTVQETQYFGPGTRLLVL.